This passage covers 9 T cell receptor beta chains from one sample sequenced in a study of PD-1 blockade in classical Hodgkin lymphoma. Relapse after autologous stem cell transplantation occurred in every patient, and brentuximab vedotin exposure varied. The data were produced by immunoSEQ multiplex PCR, yet TCRdb's version contains in-frame clones alone and is incomplete. This table holds about 30,000 clones, about 71% found once. The sample consisted of peripheral blood mononuclear cells (PBMCs), taken before the second cycle of nivolumab. These receptors all come from a human donor with classical Hodgkin lymphoma.

The CDR3 nucleotides are TGTGCCAGCAGCAACCAACAAGGAAACTATGGCTACACCTTC. As protein: CASSNQQGNYGYTF. The V gene is TRBV7-6, the J gene TRBJ1-2; no clear D gene. The ends were cut back, 5 bases at V and 2 bases at J, with 12 bases in the middle. Per the germline V gene, CDR1 is SGHVS and CDR2 is FNYEAQ. CDR3 size: 14 residues.

This chain uses TRBV15 with TRBJ2-4, with a possible D match to TRBD1 (6 bases). V gave up 0 bases and J gave up 6 bases, with 15 bases separating them. From germline, CDR1 is LNHNV and CDR2 YYDKDF (reference sequence). The CDR3 consists of 16 residues. The CDR3: CATSRDGGEELNIQYF. The CDR3 DNA reads TGTGCCACCAGCAGAGATGGGGGCGAGGAACTAAACATTCAGTACTTC.

CDR3 residues: CASSPTSVPGELFF. The CDR3 DNA sequence: TGTGCCAGCAGCCCGACTAGCGTCCCCGGGGAGCTGTTTTTT. This chain connects TRBV14 to TRBJ2-2; 8 bases line up with TRBD2. Germline assignment: CDR1 SGHDN and CDR2 FVKESK. This CDR3 spans 14 amino acids. Trimming cost V 4 bases and J 6 bases; bases outside gene matches: 4.

The chain combines TRBV10-3 with TRBJ2-1; TRBD1 agrees at 10 bases. The V gene's germline CDR1 is ENHRY and CDR2 SYGVKD. J gave up 1 base and V 4 bases, and 1 base lay outside the gene matches. This CDR3 region has 15 residues. The CDR3 here is CAISGGQGSYNEQFF. The CDR3 bases are TGTGCCATCAGTGGGGGACAGGGGTCCTACAATGAGCAGTTCTTC.

The chain uses TRBV14 and TRBJ2-5; D is unresolved. The CDR3 extends over 17 amino acids. CDR1 and CDR2 (germline): SGHDN, FVKESK. Trimming cost V 1 base and J 5 bases, with 20 bases left between them. Here the CDR3 reads CASSQALREDNWETQYF. CDR3 nucleotide sequence: TGTGCCAGCAGCCAAGCCCTCCGAGAGGATAATTGGGAGACCCAGTACTTC. The variable domain in full, completed from reference TRBV14 and TRBJ2-5, reads EAGVTQFPSHSVIEKGQTVTLRCDPISGHDNLYWYRRVMGKEIKFLLHFVKESKQDESGMPNNRFLAERTGGTYSTLKVQPAELEDSGVYFCASSQALREDNWETQYFGPGTRLLVL.

The chain carries TRBV28 and TRBJ2-4; 7 nucleotides line up with TRBD1. The germline gives CDR1 MDHEN, CDR2 SYDVKM. The CDR3 loop spans 18 amino acids. The J segment lost 1 base and the V segment lost 2 bases, leaving 11 bases of the junction unmatched. The CDR3 is CASSLKSGTVQAKNIQYF. The CDR3 DNA sequence: TGTGCCAGCAGTTTAAAGTCCGGGACAGTTCAGGCCAAAAACATTCAGTACTTC. The entire variable domain, with the rest obtained from reference TRBV28 and TRBJ2-4, is as follows: DVKVTQSSRYLVKRTGEKVFLECVQDMDHENMFWYRQDPGLGLRLIYFSYDVKMKEKGDIPEGYSVSREKKERFSLILESASTNQTSMYLCASSLKSGTVQAKNIQYFGAGTRLSVL.

Relative to its sample, this clone is medium-sized. The chain links TRBV5-6 to TRBJ1-5; D perhaps matches TRBD1 (5 bases). Germline V gene data show CDR1 as SGHDT and CDR2 as YYEEEE. The CDR3 consists of 15 residues. The V end lost 2 bases, the J end lost 3 bases, and 12 bases lay between the germline ends. CDR3 loop: CASSFGPDINQPQHF. CDR3 DNA: TGTGCCAGCAGCTTCGGCCCGGACATCAATCAGCCCCAGCATTTT.

This chain uses TRBV7-8 with TRBJ1-1, with 10 bases fitting TRBD1. Germline-derived CDR1 and CDR2 are SGHVS and FQNEAQ. There are 15 residues in the CDR3. Trimming removed 3 bases from V and 2 bases from J; junction bases left unmatched: 3. The CDR3 DNA reads as TGTGCCAGCAGCTTGACAGGGGGCTACAACACTGAAGCTTTCTTT. This gives the protein CASSLTGGYNTEAFF.

The V and J genes are TRBV4-3 and TRBJ1-1; D is uncertain. The germline V gene encodes CDR1 LGHNA and CDR2 YSLEER. The length of the CDR3 is 13 residues. The germline V and J ends were trimmed by 0 bases and 2 bases, with 4 bases remaining between them. As DNA, the CDR3 is TGCGCCAGCAGCCAAGATATAAACACTGAAGCTTTCTTT. Translation gives CASSQDINTEAFF.